These 5 T cell receptor beta chains were all obtained from the same sample, sequenced in a study of early T cells in non-severe SARS-CoV-2 infection. TCRdb ran MiXCR on the 5' RACE reads and lists one entry per CDR3 protein. The sample has approximately 46,000 distinct CDR3 sequences; 7.5% to 10% are singletons. The sample taken for sequencing was whole blood. These receptors originate from an adult who was a healthcare worker with PCR-confirmed SARS-CoV-2 infection or an uninfected control (not recorded which).

In its sample, this clonotype is medium-sized. The J gene is TRBJ1-5, the V gene TRBV20-1; tentatively, D is TRBD1 (5 bases). The V and J ends lost 3 bases and 5 bases respectively, with 11 bases between them. The CDR3 totals 13 residues. Germline CDR1 and CDR2: DFQATT and SNEGSKA (reference sequence). CDR3 DNA: TGCAGTGCTAGGTCCCAGGGAGATCAGCCCCAGCATTTT. It yields the protein CSARSQGDQPQHF.

This clonotype was counted ten times or more. The V call is TRBV11-1, the J call TRBJ1-1; TRBD1 matches 8 bases. The CDR3 covers 16 residues. Unmatched junction bases numbered 4, after V lost 0 bases and J lost 1 base. Germline V lookup: CDR1 SGHAT, CDR2 FQDESV (reference sequence). The CDR3 region is CASSLALDRANTEAFF. The CDR3 DNA reads as TGTGCCAGCAGCTTAGCTTTGGACAGGGCGAACACTGAAGCTTTCTTT.

This clonotype was counted between two and nine times. The chain recombines TRBV28 with TRBJ2-4; D is perhaps TRBD1 or TRBD2 (5 bases each). The germline CDR1 and CDR2 sequences are MDHEN and SYDVKM. V was shortened by 6 bases and J by 2 bases, with 14 bases between the two germline ends. The CDR3 extends over 15 amino acids. The CDR3 DNA reads TGTGCCAGCAGCCGGGACGTCCTTACCAAAAACATTCAGTACTTC. This gives the protein CASSRDVLTKNIQYF.

This clonotype was recorded a few times. CDR3 in DNA: TGTGCCAGCAGCTTAGAGAGGGACTTGGATACGCAGTATTTT. Protein: CASSLERDLDTQYF. The V gene is TRBV7-2, the J gene TRBJ2-3, with D possibly TRBD2 on 6 matching bases. The CDR3 loop spans 14 amino acids. Germline V lookup: CDR1 SGHTA, CDR2 FQGNSA. Trimming removed 1 base from V and 6 bases from J, with 11 bases in between.

This clonotype was found many times. This chain joins TRBV12-3 or TRBV12-4 and TRBJ1-5; D not certain. The CDR3 contains 15 residues. V dropped 7 bases and J dropped 0 bases, with 13 bases sitting between them. The CDR3 DNA sequence: TGTGCCAGCAAATATGGGTTAGGTAGCAATCAGCCCCAGCATTTT. As protein: CASKYGLGSNQPQHF.